The clone carrying this TCR beta chain was observed at least ten times. Per germline, CDR1 SGHTA and CDR2 FQGNSA. The ends were cut back, 0 bases at V and 6 bases at J, with 14 bases in the middle. The CDR3 is 15 residues long. TCRdb itself ran the reads through MiXCR, one entry per CDR3 protein. Here the sample spans roughly 77,000 distinct CDR3 sequences, over 3.5% being singletons. This sample is drawn from a study of T cell repertoires in cytomegalovirus infection. The sequencing sample was made of PBMCs. J is TRBJ1-1 and V is TRBV7-2; a weak D match, TRBD1 (5 bases). The clonotype was recovered from a human donor in good health (CMV status not recorded). Some clones in this sample may be carry-over from other donors' samples. The CDR3 reads CASSLANLRGSEAFF. The CDR3 region has the DNA TGTGCCAGCAGCTTAGCGAATCTTAGGGGCTCTGAAGCTTTCTTT.